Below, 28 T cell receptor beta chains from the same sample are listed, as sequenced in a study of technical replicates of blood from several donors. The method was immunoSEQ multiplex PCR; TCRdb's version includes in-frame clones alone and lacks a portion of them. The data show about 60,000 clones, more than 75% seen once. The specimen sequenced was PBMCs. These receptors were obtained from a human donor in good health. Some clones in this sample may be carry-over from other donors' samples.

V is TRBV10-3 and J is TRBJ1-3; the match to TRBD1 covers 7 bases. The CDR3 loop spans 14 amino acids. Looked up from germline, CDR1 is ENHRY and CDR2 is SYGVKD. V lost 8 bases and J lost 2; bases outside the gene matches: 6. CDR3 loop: CAIAGTDTGNTIYF. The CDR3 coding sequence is TGTGCCATCGCCGGGACAGACACTGGAAACACCATATATTTT.

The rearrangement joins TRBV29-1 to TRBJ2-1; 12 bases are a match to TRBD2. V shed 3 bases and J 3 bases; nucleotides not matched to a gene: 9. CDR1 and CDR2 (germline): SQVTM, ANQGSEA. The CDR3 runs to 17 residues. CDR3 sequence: CSVDSSGGAFYYNEQFF. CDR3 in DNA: TGCAGCGTTGATTCTAGCGGGGGGGCCTTTTACTACAATGAGCAGTTCTTC.

CDR3 in amino acids: CASSPHTSDSGANVLTF. The CDR3 coding sequence is TGTGCCAGCAGCCCGCACACTAGCGACTCTGGGGCCAACGTCCTGACTTTC. V gene TRBV9 combines with J gene TRBJ2-6, with TRBD2 matching 7 bases. V lost 4 bases and J lost 0; bases outside the gene matches: 7. The CDR3 length is 17 residues. The V gene's germline CDR1 is SGDLS and CDR2 YYNGEE.

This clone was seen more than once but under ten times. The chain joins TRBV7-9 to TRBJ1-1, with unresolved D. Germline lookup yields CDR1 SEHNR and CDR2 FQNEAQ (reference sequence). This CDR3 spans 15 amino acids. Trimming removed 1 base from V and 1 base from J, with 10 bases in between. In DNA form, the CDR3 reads TGTGCCAGCAGCTTAGGGTCCGGTGCGAACACTGAAGCTTTCTTT. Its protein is CASSLGSGANTEAFF.

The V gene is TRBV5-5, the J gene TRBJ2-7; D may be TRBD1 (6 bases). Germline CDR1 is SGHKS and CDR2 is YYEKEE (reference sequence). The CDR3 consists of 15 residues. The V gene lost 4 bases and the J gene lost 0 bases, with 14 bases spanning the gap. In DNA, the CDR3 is TGTGCCAGCAGCCACCGGACAGTTAGCTCCTACGAGCAGTACTTC. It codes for CASSHRTVSSYEQYF. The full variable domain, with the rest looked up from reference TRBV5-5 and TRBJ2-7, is DAGVTQSPTHLIKTRGQQVTLRCSPISGHKSVSWYQQVLGQGPQFIFQYYEKEERGRGNFPDRFSARQFPNYSSELNVNALLLGDSALYLCASSHRTVSSYEQYFGPGTRLTVT.

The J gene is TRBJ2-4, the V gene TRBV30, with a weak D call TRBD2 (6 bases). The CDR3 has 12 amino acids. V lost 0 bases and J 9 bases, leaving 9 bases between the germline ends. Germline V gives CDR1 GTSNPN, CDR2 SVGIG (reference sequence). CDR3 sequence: CAWSVLGGIQYF. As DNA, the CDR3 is TGTGCCTGGAGTGTACTGGGGGGCATTCAGTACTTC.

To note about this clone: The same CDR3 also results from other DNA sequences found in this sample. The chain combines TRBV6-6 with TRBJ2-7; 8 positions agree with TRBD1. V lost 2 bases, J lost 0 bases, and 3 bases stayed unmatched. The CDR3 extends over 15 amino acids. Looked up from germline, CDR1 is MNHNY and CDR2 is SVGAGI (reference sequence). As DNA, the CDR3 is TGTGCCAGCAGTTACGGGGACAGGAGCTCCTACGAGCAGTACTTC. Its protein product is CASSYGDRSSYEQYF.

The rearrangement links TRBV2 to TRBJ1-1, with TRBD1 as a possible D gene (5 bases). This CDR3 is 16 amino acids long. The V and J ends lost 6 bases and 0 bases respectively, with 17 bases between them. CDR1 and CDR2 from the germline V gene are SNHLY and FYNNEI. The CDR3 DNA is TGTGCCAGCAGCCTGGGGCCTCCAGAATTGAACACTGAAGCTTTCTTT. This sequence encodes CASSLGPPELNTEAFF.

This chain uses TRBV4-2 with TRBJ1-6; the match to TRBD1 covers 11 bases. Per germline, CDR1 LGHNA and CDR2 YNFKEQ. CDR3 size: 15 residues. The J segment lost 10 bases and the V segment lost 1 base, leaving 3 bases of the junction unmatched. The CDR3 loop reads CASSQAGTGGSPLHF. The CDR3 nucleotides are TGTGCCAGCAGCCAAGCCGGGACAGGGGGATCACCCCTCCACTTT.

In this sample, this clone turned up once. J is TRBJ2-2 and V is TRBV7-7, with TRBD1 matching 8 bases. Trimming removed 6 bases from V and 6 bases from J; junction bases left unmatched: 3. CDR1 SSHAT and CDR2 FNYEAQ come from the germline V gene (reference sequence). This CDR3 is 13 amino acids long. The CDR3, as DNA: TGTGCCAGCAGTCAGACAGGGGCCGGGGAGCTGTTTTTT. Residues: CASSQTGAGELFF.

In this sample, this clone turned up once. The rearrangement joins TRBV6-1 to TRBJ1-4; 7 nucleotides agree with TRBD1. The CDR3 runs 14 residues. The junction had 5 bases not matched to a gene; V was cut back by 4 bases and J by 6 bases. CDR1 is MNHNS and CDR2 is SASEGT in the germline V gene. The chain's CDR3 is CASSAGTVDEKLFF. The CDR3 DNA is TGTGCCAGCAGTGCAGGGACAGTGGATGAAAAACTGTTTTTT.

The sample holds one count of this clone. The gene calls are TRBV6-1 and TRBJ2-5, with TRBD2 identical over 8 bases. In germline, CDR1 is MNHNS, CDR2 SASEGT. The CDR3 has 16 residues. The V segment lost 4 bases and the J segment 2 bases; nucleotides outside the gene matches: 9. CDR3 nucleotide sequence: TGTGCCAGCAGTGCGACCGGGACTAGGCTACAAGAGACCCAGTACTTC. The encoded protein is CASSATGTRLQETQYF.

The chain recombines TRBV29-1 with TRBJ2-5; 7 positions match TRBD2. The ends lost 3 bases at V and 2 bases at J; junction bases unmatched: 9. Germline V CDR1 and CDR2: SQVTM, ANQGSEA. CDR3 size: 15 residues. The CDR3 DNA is TGCAGCGTTGACGGCTTGGCGGGAGCACAAGAGACCCAGTACTTC. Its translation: CSVDGLAGAQETQYF.

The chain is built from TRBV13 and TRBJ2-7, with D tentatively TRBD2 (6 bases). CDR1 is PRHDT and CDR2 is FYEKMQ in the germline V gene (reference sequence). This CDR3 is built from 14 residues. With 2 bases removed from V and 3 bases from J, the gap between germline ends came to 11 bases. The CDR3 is CASSLREEHYEQYF. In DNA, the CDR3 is TGTGCCAGCAGCTTAAGGGAGGAGCACTACGAGCAGTACTTC.

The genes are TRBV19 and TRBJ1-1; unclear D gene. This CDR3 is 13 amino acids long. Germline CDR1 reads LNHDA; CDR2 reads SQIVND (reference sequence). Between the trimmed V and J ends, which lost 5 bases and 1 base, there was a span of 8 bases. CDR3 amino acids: CASSYFTNTEAFF. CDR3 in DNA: TGTGCCAGTAGTTACTTCACGAACACTGAAGCTTTCTTT.

The CDR3 coding sequence is TGCAGCGCTATCGGACAGGGGGCCGATGAGCAGTTCTTC. Translated: CSAIGQGADEQFF. This chain links TRBV29-1 with TRBJ2-1; TRBD1 matches 11 bases. CDR1 is SQVTM and CDR2 is ANQGSEA in the germline V gene. V gave up 7 bases and J gave up 8 bases; unmatched junction bases: 7. The CDR3 contains 13 residues.

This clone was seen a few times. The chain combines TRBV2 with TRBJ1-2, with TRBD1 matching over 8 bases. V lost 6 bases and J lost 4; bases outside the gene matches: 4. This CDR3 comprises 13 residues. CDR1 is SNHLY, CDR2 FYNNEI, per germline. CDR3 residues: CASRGQGVYGYTF. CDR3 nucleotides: TGTGCCAGCAGAGGACAGGGCGTCTATGGCTACACCTTC.

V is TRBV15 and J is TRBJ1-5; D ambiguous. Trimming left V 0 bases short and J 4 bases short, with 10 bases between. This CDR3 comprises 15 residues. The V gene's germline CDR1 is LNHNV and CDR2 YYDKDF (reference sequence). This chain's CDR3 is CATSREAGSNQPQHF. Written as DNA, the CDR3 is TGTGCCACCAGCAGAGAGGCTGGGAGTAATCAGCCCCAGCATTTT.

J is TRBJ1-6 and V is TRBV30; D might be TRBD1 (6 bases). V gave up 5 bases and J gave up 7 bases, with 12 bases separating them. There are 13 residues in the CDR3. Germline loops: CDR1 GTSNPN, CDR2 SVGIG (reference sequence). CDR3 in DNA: TGTGCCTGGGGGGGACAATACAATTCACCCCTCCACTTT. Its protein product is CAWGGQYNSPLHF.

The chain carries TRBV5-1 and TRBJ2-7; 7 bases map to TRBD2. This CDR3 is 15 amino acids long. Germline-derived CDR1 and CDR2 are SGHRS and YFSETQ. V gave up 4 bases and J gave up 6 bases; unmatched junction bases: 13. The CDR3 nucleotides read TGCGCCAGCAGCCGCGGGGAGCGGGGTCCTGGCGAGCAGTACTTC. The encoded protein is CASSRGERGPGEQYF.

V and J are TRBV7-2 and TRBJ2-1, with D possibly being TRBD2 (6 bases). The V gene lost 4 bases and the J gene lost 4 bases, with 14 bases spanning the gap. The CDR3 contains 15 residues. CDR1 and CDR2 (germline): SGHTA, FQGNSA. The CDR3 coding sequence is TGTGCCAGCAGCTCGAGCGGGTCGACTTACAATGAGCAGTTCTTC. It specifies CASSSSGSTYNEQFF. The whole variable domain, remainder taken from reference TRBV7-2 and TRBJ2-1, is GAGVSQSPSNKVTEKGKDVELRCDPISGHTALYWYRQSLGQGLEFLIYFQGNSAPDKSGLPSDRFSAERTGGSVSTLTIQRTQQEDSAVYLCASSSSGSTYNEQFFGPGTRLTVL.

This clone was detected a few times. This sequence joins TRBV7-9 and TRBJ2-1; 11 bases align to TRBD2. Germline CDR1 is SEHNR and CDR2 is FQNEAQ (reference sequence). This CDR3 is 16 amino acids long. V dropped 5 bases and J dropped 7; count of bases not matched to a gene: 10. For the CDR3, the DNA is TGTGCCAGCAGCCCAGTGGTGGGACTAGCGGAGAATGAGCAGTTCTTC. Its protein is CASSPVVGLAENEQFF.

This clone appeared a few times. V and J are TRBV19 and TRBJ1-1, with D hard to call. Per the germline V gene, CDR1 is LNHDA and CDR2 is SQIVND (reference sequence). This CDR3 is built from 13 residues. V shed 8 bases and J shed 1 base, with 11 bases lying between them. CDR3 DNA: TGTGCCAGTGACTTAGGCAGGAACACTGAAGCTTTCTTT. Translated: CASDLGRNTEAFF.

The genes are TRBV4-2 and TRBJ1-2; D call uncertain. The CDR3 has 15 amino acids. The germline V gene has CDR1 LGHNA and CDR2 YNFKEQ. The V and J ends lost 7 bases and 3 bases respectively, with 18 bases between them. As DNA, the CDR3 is TGTGCCAGCACCTCAGGAGGCAATCCTGACTATGGCTACACCTTC. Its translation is CASTSGGNPDYGYTF.

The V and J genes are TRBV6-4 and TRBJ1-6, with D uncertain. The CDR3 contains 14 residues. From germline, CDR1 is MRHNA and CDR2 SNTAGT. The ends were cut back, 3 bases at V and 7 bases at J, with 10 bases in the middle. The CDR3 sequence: CASSERVMNSPLHF. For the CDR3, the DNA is TGTGCCAGCAGTGAACGGGTCATGAATTCACCCCTCCACTTT.

This chain's CDR3 is CASSLSEQSTDTQYF. CDR3 in DNA: TGTGCCAGCAGCTTAAGTGAACAGAGCACAGATACGCAGTATTTT. The gene calls are TRBV7-3 and TRBJ2-3, with D unclear. This CDR3 spans 15 amino acids. CDR1 and CDR2 from the germline V gene are SGHTA and FQGTGA. Between the trimmed V and J ends, which lost 1 base and 0 bases, there was a span of 8 bases.

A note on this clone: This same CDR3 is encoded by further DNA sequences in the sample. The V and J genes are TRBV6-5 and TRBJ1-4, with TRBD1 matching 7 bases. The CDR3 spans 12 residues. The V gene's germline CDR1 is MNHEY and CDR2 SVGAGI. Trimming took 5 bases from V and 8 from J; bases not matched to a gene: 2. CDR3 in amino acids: CASSRDREKLFF. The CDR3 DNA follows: TGTGCCAGCAGTCGGGACAGAGAAAAACTGTTTTTT.

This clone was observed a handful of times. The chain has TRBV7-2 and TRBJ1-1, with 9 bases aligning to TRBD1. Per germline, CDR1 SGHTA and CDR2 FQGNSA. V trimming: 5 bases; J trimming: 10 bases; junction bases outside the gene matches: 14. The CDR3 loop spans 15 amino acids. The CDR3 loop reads CASSPSRTGDQRAFF. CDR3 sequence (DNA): TGTGCCAGCAGCCCGTCCCGGACAGGGGACCAAAGAGCTTTCTTT.